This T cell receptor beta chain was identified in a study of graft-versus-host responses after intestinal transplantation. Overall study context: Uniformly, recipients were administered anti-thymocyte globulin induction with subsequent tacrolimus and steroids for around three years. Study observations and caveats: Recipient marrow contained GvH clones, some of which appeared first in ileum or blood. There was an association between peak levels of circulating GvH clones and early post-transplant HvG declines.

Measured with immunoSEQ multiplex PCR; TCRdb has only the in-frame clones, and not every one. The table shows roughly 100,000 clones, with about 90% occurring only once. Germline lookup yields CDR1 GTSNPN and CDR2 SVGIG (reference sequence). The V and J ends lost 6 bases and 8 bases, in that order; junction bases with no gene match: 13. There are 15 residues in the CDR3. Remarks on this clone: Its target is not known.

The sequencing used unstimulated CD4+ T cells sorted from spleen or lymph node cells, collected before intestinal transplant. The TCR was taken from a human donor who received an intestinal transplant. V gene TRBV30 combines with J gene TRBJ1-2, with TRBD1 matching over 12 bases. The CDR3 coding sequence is TGTGCCTGCCTAGAGCCGGGACAGGGGGCGTCGGGCTACACCTTC. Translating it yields CACLEPGQGASGYTF.